Following are 8 T cell receptor beta chains from one sample sequenced in a study of technical replicates of blood from several donors. Sequencing used immunoSEQ multiplex PCR; TCRdb keeps in-frame clones, though not all of them. The sample carries approximately 73,000 clones, approximately 95% recorded once. What was sequenced was T cells isolated from PBMCs. Every receptor here comes from a human donor in good health.

The rearrangement links TRBV12-2 to TRBJ1-4. TRBV12-2 is a pseudogene segment. The CDR3 spans 19 residues. CDR3: CASRLARCILGEDNEKLFF. CDR3 bases: TGTGCAAGTCGCTTAGCGCGGTGTATATTGGGGGAGGATAATGAAAAACTGTTTTTT.

The rearrangement uses TRBV7-8 and TRBJ2-5; D is unclear. V shed 2 bases and J shed 2 bases, with 9 bases lying between them. The CDR3 has 14 amino acids. Germline-derived CDR1 and CDR2 are SGHVS and FQNEAQ. The CDR3 region is CASSLLGSQETQYF. CDR3 nucleotide sequence: TGTGCCAGCAGCTTACTAGGATCTCAAGAGACCCAGTACTTC.

The V gene is TRBV28, the J gene TRBJ1-6, with D maybe TRBD1 (6 bases). CDR3 size: 14 residues. V dropped 6 bases and J dropped 7 bases, with 13 bases sitting between them. Germline loops: CDR1 MDHEN, CDR2 SYDVKM. CDR3 nucleotides: TGTGCCAGCAGGGGGGCTGATGGGAATTCACCCCTCCACTTT. As protein: CASRGADGNSPLHF.

The rearrangement links TRBV11-2 to TRBJ1-2; D possibly corresponds to TRBD1 (5 bases). The germline V and J ends were trimmed by 3 bases and 3 bases, with 14 bases remaining between them. This CDR3 has 15 amino acids. CDR1 and CDR2 from the germline V gene are SGHAT and FQNNGV. The CDR3 DNA reads TGTGCCAGCAGCTTGTATGGGGCGGAACACTATGGCTACACCTTC. Encoded protein: CASSLYGAEHYGYTF.

This chain joins TRBV20-1 and TRBJ2-7, with D tentatively TRBD2 (5 bases). Trimming pared 3 bases from V and 5 bases from J, leaving 8 bases between. This CDR3 has 11 amino acids. The germline V gene has CDR1 DFQATT and CDR2 SNEGSKA (reference sequence). The CDR3 sequence: CSARDSNEQYF. The CDR3 bases are TGCAGTGCTAGGGACTCTAACGAGCAGTACTTC.

The chain combines TRBV27 with TRBJ2-1; 7 bases line up with TRBD2. This CDR3 has 15 residues. With 2 bases clipped from V and 4 bases from J, the junction kept 5 bases outside the gene matches. Looked up from germline, CDR1 is MNHEY and CDR2 is SMNVEV (reference sequence). The CDR3 reads CASSLSSGPYNEQFF. In nucleotides, the CDR3 is TGTGCCAGCAGTTTAAGTAGCGGGCCTTACAATGAGCAGTTCTTC.

V gene TRBV4-1 combines with J gene TRBJ1-5; D remains unclear. The CDR3 sequence is 14 residues long. Trimming cost V 1 base and J 4 bases, with 8 bases left between them. The germline CDR1 and CDR2 sequences are MGHRA and YSYEKL. The CDR3 region is CASSQVGANQPQHF. CDR3 nucleotide sequence: TGCGCCAGCAGCCAAGTAGGAGCGAATCAGCCCCAGCATTTT.

The chain employs TRBV5-1 and TRBJ2-7; 8 bases line up with TRBD1. V dropped 1 base and J dropped 6; count of bases not matched to a gene: 3. Germline V gives CDR1 SGHRS, CDR2 YFSETQ. CDR3 length: 13 amino acids. The CDR3 bases are TGCGCCAGCAGCTTGTACAGGGGGGTCGAGCAGTACTTC. Amino acids: CASSLYRGVEQYF.